Each of the 2 T cell receptor beta chains below was sequenced from the same sample in a study of T cell responses to AZD1222 COVID-19 vaccine. Only in-frame clones appear in the TCRdb table, and some are missing; sequencing was by immunoSEQ multiplex PCR. The data contain about 180,000 clones, roughly 88% of them singletons. The sequencing here drew on peripheral blood, taken on day 0 of AZD1222 vaccination. These receptors all come from an adult in good health.

J is TRBJ1-6 and V is TRBV6-5, with a tentative D call TRBD1 (5 bases). CDR1 and CDR2 from the germline V gene are MNHEY and SVGAGI. This CDR3 is built from 16 residues. Trimming shortened V by 2 bases and J by 0 bases, and 8 bases separated the two germline ends. The CDR3 loop is CASSYDSLSYNSPLHF. In DNA, the CDR3 is TGTGCCAGCAGTTACGACAGTCTCTCCTATAATTCACCCCTCCACTTT.

The chain couples TRBV6-6 to TRBJ1-2; D is perhaps TRBD1 (6 bases). CDR1 and CDR2 (germline): MNHNY, SVGAGI (reference sequence). The germline V and J ends were trimmed by 5 bases and 0 bases, with 10 bases remaining between them. This CDR3 contains 14 residues. The CDR3 region has the DNA TGTGCCAGCAGTGGGAGGACAGCTAACTATGGCTACACCTTC. It codes for CASSGRTANYGYTF.